This TCR beta chain was sequenced for a study of shared clonotypes between healthy human individuals. TCRdb's table, derived via immunoSEQ multiplex PCR, lists solely in-frame clones and lacks some. The data show about 1 million clones, with around 76% seen just once and 1.4% to 1.5% held by the top ten. This CDR3 region has 14 residues. Deletions cut 7 bases from V and 7 bases from J, with 19 bases between. Germline V gene lookup returns CDR1 SGHVS and CDR2 FQNEAQ. The sample taken for sequencing was memory CD4+ T cells sorted from blood. The subset denotes: CD45RA-negative fraction. This chain uses TRBV7-8 with TRBJ2-5; TRBD1 or TRBD2 may be the D gene (5 bases each). This clonotype was obtained from a man between 18 and 35 years old in good health. The CDR3, as DNA: TGTGCCAGCACCGATCGCCCTGAGGGGCGGACCCAGTACTTC. This codes for CASTDRPEGRTQYF.